This TCR beta chain was sequenced in a study of PD-L1 blockade in urothelial cancer. The overall study: Patients had received 0 to 3 prior chemotherapy regimens. There were a median of approximately 150,000 T cells in blood samples. Once treatment had started, blood was analyzed at 3 weeks (second dose) and again at 6 weeks.

The time point is: pretreatment peripheral blood. Of note for this clone: Its antigen is undetermined.

Trimming left V 0 bases short and J 1 base short, with 12 bases between. The CDR3 totals 16 residues. From germline, CDR1 is SNHLY and CDR2 FYNNEI. Profiling relied on immunoSEQ multiplex PCR, and the TCRdb table lists in-frame clones only, not all of them. The profile shows some 52,000 clones, around 72% of them singletons. General study results and limits: Durable-benefit patients expanded tumor-associated blood clones more at 3 weeks.

The gene calls are TRBV2 and TRBJ1-2; no definite D call. The material sequenced was PBMCs, taken around atezolizumab (anti-PD-L1) treatment. This clonotype originated in a man aged 65-85 years with urothelial cancer. The CDR3 DNA follows: TGTGCCAGCAGTGAAGCCCTACGTAGTCTTAACTATGGCTACACCTTC. Translation: CASSEALRSLNYGYTF.